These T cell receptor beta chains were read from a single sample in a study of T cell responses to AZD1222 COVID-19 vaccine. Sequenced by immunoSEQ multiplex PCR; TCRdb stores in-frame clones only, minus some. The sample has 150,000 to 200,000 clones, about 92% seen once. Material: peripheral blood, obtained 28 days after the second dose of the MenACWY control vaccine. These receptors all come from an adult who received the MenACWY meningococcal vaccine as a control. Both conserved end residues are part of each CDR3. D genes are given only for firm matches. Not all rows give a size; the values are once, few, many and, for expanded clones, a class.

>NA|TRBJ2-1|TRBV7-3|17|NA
TGTGCCAGCAGCTTAACCTCTAGGGCTAGCATAGGGAATGAGCAGTTCTTC
CASSLTSRASIGNEQFF
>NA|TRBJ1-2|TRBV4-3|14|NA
TGCGCCAGCAGCCCTAGACAGATCCTCTATGGCTACACCTTC
CASSPRQILYGYTF
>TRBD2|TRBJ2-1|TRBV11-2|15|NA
TGTGCCAGCAGCCTCCCGGGGGGGGTTGGAAATGAGCAGTTCTTC
CASSLPGGVGNEQFF
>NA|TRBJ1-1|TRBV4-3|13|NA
TGCGCCAGCAGCCAAGAGGTCAGGACAGAAGCTTTCTTT
CASSQEVRTEAFF
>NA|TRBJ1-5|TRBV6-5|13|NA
TGTGCCAGCAGTAATGGACGGGGTCAGCCCCAGCATTTT
CASSNGRGQPQHF
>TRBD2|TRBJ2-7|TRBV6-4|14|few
TGTGCCAGCACCCTCCGGGGGGGCACTTACGAGCAGTACTTC
CASTLRGGTYEQYF
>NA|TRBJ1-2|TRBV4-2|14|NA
TGTGCCAGCAGCCAAGACCCTACGGACTATGGCTACACCTTC
CASSQDPTDYGYTF
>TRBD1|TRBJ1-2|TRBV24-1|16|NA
TGTGCCACCAGTGACCCTACGACAGGGGGCGATGAGGGCTACACCTTC
CATSDPTTGGDEGYTF
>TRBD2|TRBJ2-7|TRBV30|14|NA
TGTGCCTGGAGTGTCGTAGCGGGAGACGCCGAGCAGTACTTC
CAWSVVAGDAEQYF
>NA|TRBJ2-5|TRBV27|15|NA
TGTGCCAGCAGTCTTAGGGGCAGGGCCCAAGAGACCCAGTACTTC
CASSLRGRAQETQYF
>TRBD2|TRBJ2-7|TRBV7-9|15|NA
TGTGCCAGCAGCTTAGCGGGAGGGCCCTTAAGCGAGCAGTACTTC
CASSLAGGPLSEQYF
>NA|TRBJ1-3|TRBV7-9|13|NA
TGTGCCAGCAGCTCCTCCGCGTTAAACACCATATATTTT
CASSSSALNTIYF
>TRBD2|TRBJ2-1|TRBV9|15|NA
TGTGCCAGCAGCGTAGTCACTAGCGGGTTAGATGAGCAGTTCTTC
CASSVVTSGLDEQFF